The 17 T cell receptor beta chains presented below share a single source sample, sequenced in a study of blood T cell repertoires in COVID-19. This table comes from immunoSEQ multiplex PCR, and its TCRdb copy is limited to in-frame clones, with some not included. The sample yields approximately 150,000 clones, 80% seen once. Specimen: peripheral blood. The receptor set was obtained from a man in his 70s who had recovered from COVID-19.

The chain employs TRBV5-8 and TRBJ1-1; tentative D call: TRBD1 (5 bases). The V gene lost 3 bases and the J gene lost 7 bases, with 7 bases spanning the gap. The CDR3 totals 11 residues. CDR1 and CDR2 from the germline V gene are SGHTS and YDEGEE. CDR3 DNA: TGTGCCAGCAGCTCGGGGGTTGAAGCTTTCTTT. It translates to CASSSGVEAFF.

V gene TRBV5-1 combines with J gene TRBJ2-7; D is unclear. The CDR3 totals 12 residues. Per the germline V gene, CDR1 is SGHRS and CDR2 is YFSETQ. V dropped 2 bases and J dropped 2 bases, with 5 bases sitting between them. The CDR3 reads CASSFSAYEQYF. The CDR3 DNA reads TGCGCCAGCAGCTTTTCGGCCTACGAGCAGTACTTC.

The CDR3 spells CASGGGLAGYNEQFF. The CDR3 bases are TGTGCCAGCGGAGGGGGACTAGCGGGCTACAATGAGCAGTTCTTC. The chain combines TRBV9 with TRBJ2-1; 12 bases are shared with TRBD2. With 7 bases clipped from V and 3 bases from J, the junction kept 5 bases outside the gene matches. The CDR3 is 15 residues long. CDR1 is SGDLS and CDR2 is YYNGEE in the germline V gene.

The rearrangement uses TRBV20-1 and TRBJ2-7, with 8 bases identical to TRBD2. The CDR3 length is 13 residues. V trimming: 3 bases; J trimming: 2 bases; junction bases outside the gene matches: 3. Germline V CDR1 and CDR2: DFQATT, SNEGSKA (reference sequence). The CDR3 DNA is TGCAGTGCTAGTGAGGGACTAGCCTACGAGCAGTACTTC. It yields the protein CSASEGLAYEQYF.

J is TRBJ2-7 and V is TRBV28; 7 bases are shared with TRBD1. The CDR3 length is 14 residues. V shed 5 bases, J shed 2 bases, and the junction held 6 bases outside the gene matches. Germline lookup yields CDR1 MDHEN and CDR2 SYDVKM. CDR3 DNA: TGTGCCAGCAGTCCCGGGGACAGCACCTACGAGCAGTACTTC. As protein: CASSPGDSTYEQYF.

V and J are TRBV6-5 and TRBJ1-5; D gene unclear. V was trimmed by 5 bases and J by 2 bases, leaving 10 bases between them. The CDR3 extends over 14 amino acids. CDR1 is MNHEY and CDR2 is SVGAGI in the germline V gene. The CDR3 spells CASSRGAGNQPQHF. The CDR3 region has the DNA TGTGCCAGCAGTCGGGGTGCAGGCAATCAGCCCCAGCATTTT.

The genes are TRBV5-1 and TRBJ2-1; 9 nucleotides agree with TRBD1. The length of the CDR3 is 16 residues. The V segment lost 0 bases and the J segment 5 bases; nucleotides outside the gene matches: 6. CDR1 and CDR2 from the germline V gene are SGHRS and YFSETQ. The CDR3 sequence is CASSLGGTGTNNEQFF. The DNA for the CDR3 is TGCGCCAGCAGCTTGGGGGGGACAGGGACGAACAATGAGCAGTTCTTC.

The chain combines TRBV10-3 with TRBJ1-1; 9 nucleotides match TRBD1. The CDR3 extends over 14 amino acids. In germline, CDR1 is ENHRY, CDR2 SYGVKD. After removal of 6 bases from V and 1 base from J, the junction contained 3 bases not matched to a gene. CDR3 in amino acids: CAIRTDRGNTEAFF. DNA for the CDR3: TGTGCCATCAGGACGGACAGGGGGAACACTGAAGCTTTCTTT.

As DNA, the CDR3 is TGTGCCAGCAGTCTACAGGGTAACTATGGCTACACCTTC. Translating gives CASSLQGNYGYTF. V and J are TRBV12-3 or TRBV12-4 and TRBJ1-2; TRBD1 is a possible D gene (6 bases). V was shortened by 5 bases and J by 1 base, with 8 bases between the two germline ends. The CDR3 is 13 residues long.

The rearrangement uses TRBV5-5 and TRBJ2-2, with D possibly being TRBD1 (5 bases). V lost 2 bases and J lost 4, with 18 bases in between. The germline V gene encodes CDR1 SGHKS and CDR2 YYEKEE (reference sequence). There are 17 residues in the CDR3. Here the CDR3 reads CASSFQLSLRGTGELFF. The CDR3 DNA follows: TGTGCCAGCAGCTTCCAACTGTCCCTTAGGGGCACCGGGGAGCTGTTTTTT.

V usage is TRBV5-6 and J usage is TRBJ1-1; 7 nucleotides align to TRBD1. V lost 5 bases and J lost 2; bases outside the gene matches: 3. This CDR3 is built from 13 residues. CDR1 and CDR2 from the germline V gene are SGHDT and YYEEEE. CDR3 bases: TGTGCCAGCAGTAGGGACAGAAACACTGAAGCTTTCTTT. Translation: CASSRDRNTEAFF.

This clone was observed a few times. V usage is TRBV2 and J usage is TRBJ2-2; 9 positions agree with TRBD2. The CDR3 runs to 15 residues. The germline V gene has CDR1 SNHLY and CDR2 FYNNEI. V was pared by 7 bases and J by 0 bases, with 3 bases of the junction left unmatched. The DNA for the CDR3 is TGTGCCAGCATAGCGGGAGCCACGAACACCGGGGAGCTGTTTTTT. Translation: CASIAGATNTGELFF.

The gene calls are TRBV7-9 and TRBJ2-4; D may be TRBD1 (6 bases). The CDR3 extends over 15 amino acids. Trimming pared 5 bases from V and 7 bases from J, leaving 18 bases between. The germline CDR1 and CDR2 sequences are SEHNR and FQNEAQ (reference sequence). The CDR3 protein is CASSHPPPGANIQYF. The CDR3 DNA reads as TGTGCCAGCAGCCACCCCCCCCCAGGGGCGAACATTCAGTACTTC.

The chain carries TRBV4-1 and TRBJ2-7, with 8 nucleotides matching TRBD1. V lost 4 bases to trimming and J lost 3 bases; unmatched junction nucleotides: 5. The length of the CDR3 is 14 residues. Germline values: CDR1 MGHRA, CDR2 YSYEKL. As DNA, the CDR3 is TGCGCCAGCAGCCGGACAGGGTTGGGCTACGAGCAGTACTTC. It translates to CASSRTGLGYEQYF.

The chain has TRBV30 and TRBJ1-1; D is unresolved. This CDR3 contains 13 residues. Germline V gene data show CDR1 as GTSNPN and CDR2 as SVGIG (reference sequence). V was trimmed by 1 base and J by 0 bases, leaving 6 bases between them. CDR3: CAWSEQMNTEAFF. The CDR3 region has the DNA TGTGCCTGGAGTGAACAGATGAACACTGAAGCTTTCTTT.

The V and J genes are TRBV3-1 (or the pseudogene TRBV3-2) and TRBJ2-1, with a possible D match to TRBD1 (6 bases). The CDR3 loop spans 14 amino acids. From germline, CDR1 is LGHDT and CDR2 YNNKEL (reference sequence). The germline V and J ends were trimmed by 3 bases and 5 bases, with 11 bases remaining between them. This CDR3 is CASSHPRTDNEQFF. In DNA, the CDR3 is TGTGCCAGCAGCCATCCTAGGACAGACAATGAGCAGTTCTTC.

The J gene is TRBJ2-7, the V gene TRBV7-9; a weak D match, TRBD1 (6 bases). The V end lost 5 bases, the J end lost 2 bases, and 16 bases lay between the germline ends. The CDR3 has 15 residues. Germline assignment: CDR1 SEHNR and CDR2 FQNEAQ (reference sequence). For the CDR3, the DNA is TGTGCCAGCAGCCTACGACAGGAGGTCCCCTACGAGCAGTACTTC. Translated, it gives CASSLRQEVPYEQYF.